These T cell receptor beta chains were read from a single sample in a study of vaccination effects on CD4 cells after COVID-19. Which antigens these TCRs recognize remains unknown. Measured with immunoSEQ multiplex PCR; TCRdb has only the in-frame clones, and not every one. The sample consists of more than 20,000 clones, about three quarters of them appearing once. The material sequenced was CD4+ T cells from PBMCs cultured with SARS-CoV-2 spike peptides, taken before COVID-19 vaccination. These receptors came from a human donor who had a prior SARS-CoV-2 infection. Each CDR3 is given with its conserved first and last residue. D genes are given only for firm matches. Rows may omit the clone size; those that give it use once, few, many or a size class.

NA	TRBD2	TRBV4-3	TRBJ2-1	CASSQMILAGGNNEQFF	TGCGCCAGCAGCCAGATGATACTAGCGGGAGGGAACAATGAGCAGTTCTTC
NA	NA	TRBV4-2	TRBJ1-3	CASSQVTGYGNTIYF	TGTGCCAGCAGCCAAGTAACAGGGTACGGAAACACCATATATTTT
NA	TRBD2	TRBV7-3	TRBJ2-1	CASSPVAGGPYNEQFF	TGTGCCAGCAGCCCTGTAGCGGGGGGCCCCTACAATGAGCAGTTCTTC
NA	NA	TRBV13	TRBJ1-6	CASNSRADGSPLHF	TGTGCCAGCAACTCAAGGGCGGACGGTTCACCCCTCCACTTT
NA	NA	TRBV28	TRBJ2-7	CASPAPSGDASYEQYF	TGTGCCAGCCCAGCTCCGTCAGGGGACGCCTCCTACGAGCAGTACTTC
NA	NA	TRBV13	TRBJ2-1	CASSLVGYQSSYNEQFF	TGTGCCAGCAGCTTAGTAGGCTACCAGAGCTCCTACAATGAGCAGTTCTTC
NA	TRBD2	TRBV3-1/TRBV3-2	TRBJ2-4	CASSIGTSGERGVPHF	TGTGCCAGCAGCATCGGGACTAGCGGTGAGAGAGGGGTGCCGCACTTC
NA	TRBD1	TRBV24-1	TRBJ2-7	CATSFGTGMSYEQYF	TGTGCCACCAGCTTCGGGACAGGGATGTCCTACGAGCAGTACTTC
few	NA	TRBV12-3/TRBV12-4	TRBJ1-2	CASSSLGDGYTF	TGTGCCAGCAGCTCGCTAGGAGATGGCTACACCTTC
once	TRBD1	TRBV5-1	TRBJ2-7	CASSSRQGSYEQYF	TGCGCCAGCAGCTCTCGACAGGGTTCCTACGAGCAGTACTTC
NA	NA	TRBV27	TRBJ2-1	CASSETGTTLYNEQFF	TGTGCCAGCAGTGAAACAGGGACTACCCTCTACAATGAGCAGTTCTTC
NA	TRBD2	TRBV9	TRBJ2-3	CASSVAAGERSTQYF	TGTGCCAGCAGCGTAGCGGCGGGAGAGAGGTCTACGCAGTATTTT
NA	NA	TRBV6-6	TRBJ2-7	CASSRGREQYF	TGTGCCAGCAGCCGTGGTAGGGAGCAGTACTTC
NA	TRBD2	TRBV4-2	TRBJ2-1	CASSQDPAGASYNEQFF	TGTGCCAGCAGCCAAGACCCAGCGGGAGCCTCCTACAATGAGCAGTTCTTC
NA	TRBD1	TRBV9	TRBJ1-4	CASSPGGWEEKLFF	TGTGCCAGCAGCCCAGGGGGTTGGGAAGAAAAACTGTTTTTT
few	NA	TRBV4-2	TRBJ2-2	CASSQGQANTGELFF	TGTGCCAGCAGCCAAGGACAGGCGAACACCGGGGAGCTGTTTTTT
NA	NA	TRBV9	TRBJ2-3	CASSDRADSRSGTQYF	TGTGCCAGCAGCGACCGCGCGGACAGCCGTAGTGGGACGCAGTATTTT
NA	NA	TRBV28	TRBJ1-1	CASSPRKTANTEAFF	TGTGCCAGCAGTCCAAGAAAGACAGCAAACACTGAAGCTTTCTTT
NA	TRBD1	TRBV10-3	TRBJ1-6	CAISGQGSNSPLHF	TGTGCCATCAGTGGACAGGGGAGCAATTCACCCCTCCACTTT
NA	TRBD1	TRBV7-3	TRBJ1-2	CASSLTGTGHYGYTF	TGTGCCAGCAGCTTAACGGGGACAGGCCACTATGGCTACACCTTC
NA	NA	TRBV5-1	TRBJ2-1	CASSLESGYNEQFF	TGCGCCAGCAGCTTGGAATCGGGATACAATGAGCAGTTCTTC
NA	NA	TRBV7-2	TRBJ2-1	CASRPQGAYNEQFF	TGTGCCAGCCGACCGCAGGGAGCCTACAATGAGCAGTTCTTC
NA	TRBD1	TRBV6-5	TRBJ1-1	CAVRDRDLNTEAFF	TGTGCCGTCCGGGACAGGGACCTGAACACTGAAGCTTTCTTT
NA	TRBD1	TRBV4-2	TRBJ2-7	CASSQDRGEDEQYF	TGTGCCAGCAGCCAGGACAGGGGGGAAGACGAGCAGTACTTC
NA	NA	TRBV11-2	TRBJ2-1	CASSARPAYNEQFF	TGTGCCAGCAGCGCGCGACCCGCCTACAATGAGCAGTTCTTC
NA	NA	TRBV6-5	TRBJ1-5	CASSLQARRAQHF	TGTGCCAGCAGTCTACAAGCCCGCAGGGCCCAGCATTTT
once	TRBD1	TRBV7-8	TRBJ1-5	CASSRTGYDNNQPQHF	TGTGCCAGCAGCCGGACAGGATACGATAACAATCAGCCCCAGCATTTT
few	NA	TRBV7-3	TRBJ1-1	CASSLAGRDTEAFF	TGTGCCAGCAGCTTAGCAGGACGGGACACTGAAGCTTTCTTT
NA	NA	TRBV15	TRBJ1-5	CATSRELTGTHQPQHF	TGTGCCACCAGCAGGGAGTTAACAGGGACTCATCAGCCCCAGCATTTT
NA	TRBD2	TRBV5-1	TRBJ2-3	CASSLTSGADTQYF	TGCGCCAGCAGCTTAACTAGCGGGGCAGATACGCAGTATTTT
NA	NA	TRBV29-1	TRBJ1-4	CSVLGAGEKLFF	TGCAGCGTTTTGGGGGCTGGTGAAAAACTGTTTTTT
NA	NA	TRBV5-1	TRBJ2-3	CASSLVGVGTQYF	TGCGCCAGCAGCTTGGTTGGTGTTGGTACGCAGTATTTT
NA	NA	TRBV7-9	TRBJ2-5	CASSLGSETQYF	TGTGCCAGCAGCTTAGGGTCGGAGACCCAGTACTTC
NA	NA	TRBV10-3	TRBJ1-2	CAISESSQKANYGYTF	TGTGCCATCAGTGAGTCTTCACAAAAAGCTAACTATGGCTACACCTTC
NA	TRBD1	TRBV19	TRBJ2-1	CASSIIGTGGWYNEQFF	TGTGCCAGTAGTATAATCGGGACAGGGGGCTGGTACAATGAGCAGTTCTTC
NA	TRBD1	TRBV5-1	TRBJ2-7	CASRVAGGVWYEQYF	TGCGCCAGCAGAGTTGCAGGGGGTGTTTGGTACGAGCAGTACTTC
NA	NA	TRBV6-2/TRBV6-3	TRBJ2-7	CASSYSGAARAVYEQYF	TGTGCCAGCAGTTACTCAGGGGCCGCCCGAGCCGTTTACGAGCAGTACTTC
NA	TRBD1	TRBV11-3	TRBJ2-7	CASSSRNRDRAYEQYF	TGTGCCAGCAGCTCAAGAAACCGGGACAGGGCCTACGAGCAGTACTTC
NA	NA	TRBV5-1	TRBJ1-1	CASSLDRQNTEAFF	TGCGCCAGCAGCTTGGATAGACAGAACACTGAAGCTTTCTTT
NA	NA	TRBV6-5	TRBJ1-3	CASSRDPQSNTIYF	TGTGCCAGCAGCCGGGACCCGCAGTCAAACACCATATATTTT
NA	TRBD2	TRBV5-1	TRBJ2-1	CASSLGGGLNEQFF	TGCGCCAGCAGCTTGGGCGGGGGGTTGAATGAGCAGTTCTTC
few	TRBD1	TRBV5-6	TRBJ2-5	CASSSGQGAETQYF	TGTGCCAGCAGCTCCGGACAGGGGGCTGAGACCCAGTACTTC
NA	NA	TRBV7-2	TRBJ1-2	CASSLSANYGYTF	TGTGCCAGCAGCTTATCAGCGAACTATGGCTACACCTTC
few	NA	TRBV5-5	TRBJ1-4	CASSFGPPTNEKLFF	TGTGCCAGCAGCTTCGGGCCGCCAACTAATGAAAAACTGTTTTTT
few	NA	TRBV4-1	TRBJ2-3	CASSQDIGAGDTQYF	TGCGCCAGCAGCCAAGATATCGGAGCGGGAGATACGCAGTATTTT
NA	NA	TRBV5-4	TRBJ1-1	CASSRRGQSEAFF	TGTGCCAGCAGCCGCCGCGGACAGTCAGAAGCTTTCTTT